Each of the 8 T cell receptor beta chains below was sequenced from the same sample in a study of T cells in Graves' hyperthyroidism and ophthalmopathy. The TCR beta CDR3 regions underwent amplification using RNA transcripts as the source. HTBI primers drove first-round RT-PCR of the TCR CDR3. TCRdb re-derived calls from the multiplex PCR reads in MiXCR, one entry per CDR3 protein. Found here are around 690,000 distinct CDR3 sequences, less than 25% of them singletons; the top ten hold 34%. The specimen was blood. Receptor source: a man aged 25 to 40 with Graves' ophthalmopathy.

This clonotype was seen at least ten times. The chain joins TRBV3-1 to TRBJ1-5; D is unresolved. This CDR3 is 13 amino acids long. V shed 1 base and J shed 1 base, with 2 bases lying between them. CDR1 and CDR2 (germline): LGHDT, YNNKEL (reference sequence). The CDR3 sequence is CASSQASNQPQHF. The CDR3 nucleotides are TGTGCCAGCAGCCAAGCGAGCAATCAGCCCCAGCATTTT.

Concerning this clonotype itself: A much larger clone differs by one base, so this may be a read error. The chain combines TRBV11-2 with TRBJ1-1; a weak D match, TRBD1 (5 bases). Trimming pared 4 bases from V and 5 bases from J, leaving 17 bases between. The CDR3 length is 15 residues. The germline CDR1 and CDR2 sequences are SGHAT and FQNNGV. For the CDR3, the DNA is TGTGCCAGCAGCTACCCAGTGGGGCTGAGGACTGAAGCTTTCTTT. This encodes CASSYPVGLRTEAFF.

This clonotype has a count of ten or more. The chain combines TRBV27 with TRBJ2-4, with D maybe TRBD1 (6 bases). The CDR3 spans 15 residues. V was shortened by 5 bases and J by 5 bases, with 16 bases between the two germline ends. CDR1 and CDR2 (germline): MNHEY, SMNVEV (reference sequence). In DNA, the CDR3 is TGTGCCAGCAGTCCCATCACAGGGTTCGAAAACATTCAGTACTTC. It encodes CASSPITGFENIQYF.

The rearrangement uses TRBV10-3 and TRBJ2-1, with 10 positions matching TRBD2. This CDR3 region has 15 residues. The V gene's germline CDR1 is ENHRY and CDR2 SYGVKD. V was clipped by 2 bases and J by 7 bases; unmatched bases: 5. CDR3 amino acids: CAISEETSGLNEQFF. Written as DNA, the CDR3 is TGTGCCATCAGTGAGGAGACTAGCGGGTTGAATGAGCAGTTCTTC.

There are a few counts of this clonotype. The chain recombines TRBV28 with TRBJ2-5; D uncertain. Looked up from germline, CDR1 is MDHEN and CDR2 is SYDVKM. Trimming removed 4 bases at V and 5 bases at J, with 11 bases between. This CDR3 has 13 residues. This CDR3 reads CASSSRALETQYF. CDR3 nucleotides: TGTGCCAGCAGTTCTCGGGCTCTGGAGACCCAGTACTTC.

The rearrangement uses TRBV12-3 or TRBV12-4 and TRBJ1-4; D is undetermined. This CDR3 is 13 amino acids long. The V end lost 3 bases, the J end lost 7 bases, and 9 bases lay between the germline ends. The CDR3 region has the DNA TGTGCCAGCAGTTTTCGAGGAGGTGAAAAACTGTTTTTT. It specifies CASSFRGGEKLFF.

This clonotype was counted between two and nine times. V and J are TRBV20-1 and TRBJ2-6; D perhaps matches TRBD1 (5 bases). Germline CDR1 and CDR2: DFQATT and SNEGSKA (reference sequence). V was pared by 2 bases and J by 2 bases, with 16 bases between. This CDR3 comprises 17 residues. The CDR3 reads CSARPIRTKTGANVLTF. Here the CDR3 DNA reads TGCAGTGCTAGACCCATCCGGACAAAAACTGGGGCCAACGTCCTGACTTTC.

This clonotype was seen a few times. The chain has TRBV7-2 and TRBJ2-7; TRBD1 agrees at 9 bases. Germline V CDR1 and CDR2: SGHTA, FQGNSA. The CDR3 has 15 residues. The junction had 5 bases not matched to a gene; V was cut back by 1 base and J by 4 bases. The CDR3 DNA reads as TGTGCCAGCAGCTTAGTACAGGGGGCCGGGTACGAGCAGTACTTC. This gives the protein CASSLVQGAGYEQYF.